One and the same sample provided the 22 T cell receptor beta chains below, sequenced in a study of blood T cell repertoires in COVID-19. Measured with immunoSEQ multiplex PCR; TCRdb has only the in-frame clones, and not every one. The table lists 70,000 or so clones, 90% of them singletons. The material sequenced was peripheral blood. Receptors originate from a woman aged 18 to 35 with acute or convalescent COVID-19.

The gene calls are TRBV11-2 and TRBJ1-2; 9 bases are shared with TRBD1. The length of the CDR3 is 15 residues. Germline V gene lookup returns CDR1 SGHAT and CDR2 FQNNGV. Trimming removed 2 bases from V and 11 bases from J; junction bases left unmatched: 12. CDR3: CASSLKSGTGFEYTF. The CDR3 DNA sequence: TGTGCCAGCAGCTTAAAGAGTGGGACAGGGTTTGAGTACACCTTC.

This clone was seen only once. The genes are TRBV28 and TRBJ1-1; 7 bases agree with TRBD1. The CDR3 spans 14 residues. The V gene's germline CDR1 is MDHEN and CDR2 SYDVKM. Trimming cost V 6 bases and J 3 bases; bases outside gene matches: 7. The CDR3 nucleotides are TGTGCCAGCAGCTCCTTACAGGGGCACACTGAAGCTTTCTTT. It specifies CASSSLQGHTEAFF.

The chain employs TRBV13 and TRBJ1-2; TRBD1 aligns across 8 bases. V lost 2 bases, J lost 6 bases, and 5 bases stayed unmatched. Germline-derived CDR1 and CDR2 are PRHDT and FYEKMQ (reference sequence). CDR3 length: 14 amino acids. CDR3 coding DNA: TGTGCCAGCAGCTTACGACAGGGGATAGATGGCTACACCTTC. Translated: CASSLRQGIDGYTF.

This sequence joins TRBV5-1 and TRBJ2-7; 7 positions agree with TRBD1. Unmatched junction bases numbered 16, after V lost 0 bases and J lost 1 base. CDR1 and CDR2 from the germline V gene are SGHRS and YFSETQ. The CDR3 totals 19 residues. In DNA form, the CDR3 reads TGCGCCAGCAGCTTGGAGATAGGGGGCGCATCTCCAGGGTCCTACGAGCAGTACTTC. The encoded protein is CASSLEIGGASPGSYEQYF.

CDR3 DNA: TGTGCCAGCAGCTTGACCGGGACAGGGCCTTTTGGGACCCAGTACTTC. The encoded protein is CASSLTGTGPFGTQYF. This chain joins TRBV5-6 and TRBJ2-5; 9 positions agree with TRBD1. With 1 base clipped from V and 7 bases from J, the junction kept 11 bases outside the gene matches. This CDR3 has 16 residues. Germline V gene data show CDR1 as SGHDT and CDR2 as YYEEEE.

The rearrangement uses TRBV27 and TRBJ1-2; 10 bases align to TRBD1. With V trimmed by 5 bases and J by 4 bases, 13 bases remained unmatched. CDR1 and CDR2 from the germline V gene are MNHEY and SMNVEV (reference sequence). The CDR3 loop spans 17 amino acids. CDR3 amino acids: CASSPRGGTGVGYGYTF. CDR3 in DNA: TGTGCCAGCAGTCCACGGGGGGGGACAGGGGTTGGCTATGGCTACACCTTC.

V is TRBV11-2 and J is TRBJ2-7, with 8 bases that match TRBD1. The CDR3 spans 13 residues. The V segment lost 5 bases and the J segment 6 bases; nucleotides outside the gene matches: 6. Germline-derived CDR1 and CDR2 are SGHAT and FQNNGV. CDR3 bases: TGTGCCAGCAGCCCGCGGACAGGGCCCGAGCAGTACTTC. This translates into CASSPRTGPEQYF.

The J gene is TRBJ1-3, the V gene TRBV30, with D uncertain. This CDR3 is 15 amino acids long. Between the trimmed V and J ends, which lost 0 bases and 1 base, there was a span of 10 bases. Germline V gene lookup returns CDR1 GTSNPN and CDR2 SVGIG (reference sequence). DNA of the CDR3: TGTGCCTGGAGTGTACCACTTACGTCTGGAAACACCATATATTTT. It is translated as CAWSVPLTSGNTIYF.

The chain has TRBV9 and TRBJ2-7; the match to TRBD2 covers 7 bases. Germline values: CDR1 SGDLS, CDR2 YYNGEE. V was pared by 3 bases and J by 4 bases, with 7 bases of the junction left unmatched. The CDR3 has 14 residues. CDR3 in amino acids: CASSARAGPYEQYF. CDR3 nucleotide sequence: TGTGCCAGCAGCGCAAGAGCGGGACCTTACGAGCAGTACTTC.

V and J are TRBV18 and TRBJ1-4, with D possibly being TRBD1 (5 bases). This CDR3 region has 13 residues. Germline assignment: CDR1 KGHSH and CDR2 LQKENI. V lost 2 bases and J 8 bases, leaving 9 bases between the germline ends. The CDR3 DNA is TGTGCCAGCTCACCATCGGGGGTCGAAAAACTGTTTTTT. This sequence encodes CASSPSGVEKLFF.

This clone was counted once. CDR3 protein: CASSLAGTATYEQYF. The CDR3 DNA follows: TGTGCCAGCAGCTTAGCGGGGACAGCCACCTACGAGCAGTACTTC. This rearrangement joins TRBV7-2 to TRBJ2-7; the match to TRBD1 covers 7 bases. There are 15 residues in the CDR3. V shed 0 bases and J 2 bases; nucleotides not matched to a gene: 4. The V gene's germline CDR1 is SGHTA and CDR2 FQGNSA.

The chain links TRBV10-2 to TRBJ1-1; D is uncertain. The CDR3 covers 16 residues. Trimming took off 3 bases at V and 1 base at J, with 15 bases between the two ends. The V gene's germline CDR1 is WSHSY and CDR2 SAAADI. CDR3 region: CASSDPVGRSNTEAFF. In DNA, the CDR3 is TGCGCCAGCAGTGACCCAGTGGGCAGATCGAACACTGAAGCTTTCTTT.

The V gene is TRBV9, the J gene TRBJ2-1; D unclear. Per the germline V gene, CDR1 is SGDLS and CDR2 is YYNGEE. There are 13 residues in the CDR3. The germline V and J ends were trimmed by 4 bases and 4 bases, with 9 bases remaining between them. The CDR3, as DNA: TGTGCCAGCAGCTCCTCTCTGTACAATGAGCAGTTCTTC. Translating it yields CASSSSLYNEQFF.

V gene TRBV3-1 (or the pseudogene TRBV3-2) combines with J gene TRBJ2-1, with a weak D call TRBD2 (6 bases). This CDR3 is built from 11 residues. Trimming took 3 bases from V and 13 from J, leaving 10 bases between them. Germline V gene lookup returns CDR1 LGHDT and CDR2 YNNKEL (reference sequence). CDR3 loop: CASSHTGSQFF. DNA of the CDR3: TGTGCCAGCAGCCATACCGGGAGCCAGTTCTTC.

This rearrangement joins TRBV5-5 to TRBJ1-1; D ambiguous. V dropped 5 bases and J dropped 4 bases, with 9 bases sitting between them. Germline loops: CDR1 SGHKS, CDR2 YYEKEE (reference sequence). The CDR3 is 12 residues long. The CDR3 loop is CASSRPGTEAFF. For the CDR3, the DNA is TGTGCCAGCAGTCGTCCGGGCACTGAAGCTTTCTTT.

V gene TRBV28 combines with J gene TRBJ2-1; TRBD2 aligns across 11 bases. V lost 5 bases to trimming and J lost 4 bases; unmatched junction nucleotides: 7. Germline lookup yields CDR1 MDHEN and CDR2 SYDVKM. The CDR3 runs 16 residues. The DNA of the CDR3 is TGTGCCAGCAGTGTATCCTCTAGCGGGGGGTACAATGAGCAGTTCTTC. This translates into CASSVSSSGGYNEQFF.

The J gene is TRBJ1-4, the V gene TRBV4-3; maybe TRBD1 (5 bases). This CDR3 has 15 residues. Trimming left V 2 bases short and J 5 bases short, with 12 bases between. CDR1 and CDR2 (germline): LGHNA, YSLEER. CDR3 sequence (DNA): TGCGCCAGCAGCCAAACAACAGGATTCAATGAAAAACTGTTTTTT. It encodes CASSQTTGFNEKLFF.

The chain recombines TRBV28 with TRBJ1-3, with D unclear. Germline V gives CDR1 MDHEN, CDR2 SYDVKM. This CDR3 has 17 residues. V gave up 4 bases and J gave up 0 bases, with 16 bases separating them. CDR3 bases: TGTGCCAGCAGTTCGCCAGGTTCTAGCTTCTCTGGAAACACCATATATTTT. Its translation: CASSSPGSSFSGNTIYF.

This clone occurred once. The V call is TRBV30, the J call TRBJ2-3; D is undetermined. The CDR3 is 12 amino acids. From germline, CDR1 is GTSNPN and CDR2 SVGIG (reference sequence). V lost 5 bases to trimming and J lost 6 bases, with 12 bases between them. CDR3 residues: CAWAWRRDTQYF. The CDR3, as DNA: TGTGCCTGGGCCTGGAGAAGGGATACGCAGTATTTT.

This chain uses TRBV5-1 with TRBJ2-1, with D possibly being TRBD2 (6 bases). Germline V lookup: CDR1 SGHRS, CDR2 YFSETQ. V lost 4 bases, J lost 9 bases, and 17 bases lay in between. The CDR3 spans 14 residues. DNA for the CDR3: TGCGCCAGCAGCCCGGGCCTGGAGGGCATTGAGCAGTTCTTC. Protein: CASSPGLEGIEQFF.

The CDR3 DNA sequence: TGTGCCAGCAGCCCCTACGCCGCGAGCTCCTATAATTCACCCCTCCACTTT. It yields the protein CASSPYAASSYNSPLHF. The chain is built from TRBV11-3 and TRBJ1-6; D uncertain. Between the trimmed V and J ends, which lost 5 bases and 0 bases, there was a span of 14 bases. CDR1 and CDR2 (germline): SGHNT, YENEEA. CDR3 length: 17 residues.

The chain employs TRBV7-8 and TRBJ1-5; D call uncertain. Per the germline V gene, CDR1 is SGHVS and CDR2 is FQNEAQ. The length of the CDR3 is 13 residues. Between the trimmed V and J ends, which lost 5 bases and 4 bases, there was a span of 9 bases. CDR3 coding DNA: TGTGCCAGCAGCCCTAGGCCAAATCAGCCCCAGCATTTT. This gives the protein CASSPRPNQPQHF.